This T cell receptor beta chain appears in the sequencing data of a study of cytomegalovirus exposure and HLA in healthy donors. The study's findings and limits: The study flagged some 170 TCR beta chains as cytomegalovirus-associated. A few of the chains that were CMV-associated were confirmed in vitro to be specific for CMV antigens. Most TCR sequences were uncommon, yet certain public TCRs appeared in many donors.

CDR1 is SEHNR, CDR2 FQNEAQ, per germline (reference sequence). The CDR3 runs 18 residues. With regard to this clone: Its antigen is currently unknown. One end of the junction fails to match germline, which may point to a read error.

With 60 Vbeta and 13 Jbeta primers, the PCR was carried out. Clones were read by immunoSEQ multiplex PCR, and TCRdb kept only the in-frame ones, dropping some. The sample lists approximately 74,000 clones, around 80% occurring once. It was healthy bone marrow donors who served as donors. This receptor was taken from a man aged 35 to 55 in good health and CMV-seronegative. The rearrangement uses TRBV7-9 and TRBJ1-2, with 7 bases matching TRBD1. The sequencing sample was made of PBMCs. In nucleotides, the CDR3 is TGTTCCAGCACCACACAGCACCGGGACAGCCCAAGCCCTTATGGCTACACCTTC. Its protein product is CSSTTQHRDSPSPYGYTF. Full variable domain (missing parts from reference TRBV7-9 and TRBJ1-2): DTGVSQNPRHKITKRGQNVTFRCDPISEHNRLYWYRQTLGQGPEFLTYFQNEAQLEKSRLLSDRFSAERPKGSFSTLEIQRTEQGDSAMYLCSSTTQHRDSPSPYGYTFGSGTRLTVV.